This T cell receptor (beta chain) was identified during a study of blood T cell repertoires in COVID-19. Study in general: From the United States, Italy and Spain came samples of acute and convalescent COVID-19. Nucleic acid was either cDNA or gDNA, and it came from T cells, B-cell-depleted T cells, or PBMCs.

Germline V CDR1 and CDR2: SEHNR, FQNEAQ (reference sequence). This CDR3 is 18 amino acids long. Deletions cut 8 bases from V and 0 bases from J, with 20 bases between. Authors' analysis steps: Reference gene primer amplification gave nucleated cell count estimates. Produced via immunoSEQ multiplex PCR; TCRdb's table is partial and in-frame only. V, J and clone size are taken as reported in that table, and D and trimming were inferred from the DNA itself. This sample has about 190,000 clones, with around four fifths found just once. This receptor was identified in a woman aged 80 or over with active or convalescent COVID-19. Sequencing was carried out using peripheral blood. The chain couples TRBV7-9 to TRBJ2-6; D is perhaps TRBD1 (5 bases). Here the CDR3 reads CASPRRAGFPSGANVLTF. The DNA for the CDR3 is TGTGCCAGCCCTCGTCGGGCAGGGTTTCCCTCTGGGGCCAACGTCCTGACTTTC.